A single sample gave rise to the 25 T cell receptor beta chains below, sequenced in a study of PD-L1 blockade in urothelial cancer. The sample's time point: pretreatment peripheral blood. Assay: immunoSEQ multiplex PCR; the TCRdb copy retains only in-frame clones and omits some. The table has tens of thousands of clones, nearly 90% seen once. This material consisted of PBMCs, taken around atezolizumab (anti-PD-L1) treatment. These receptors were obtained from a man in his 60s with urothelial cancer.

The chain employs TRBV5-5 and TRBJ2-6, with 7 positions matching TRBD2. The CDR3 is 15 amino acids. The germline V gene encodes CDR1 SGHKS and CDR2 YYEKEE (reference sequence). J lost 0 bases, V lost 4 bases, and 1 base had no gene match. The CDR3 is CASSRGDSGANVLTF. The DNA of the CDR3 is TGTGCCAGCAGCCGGGGGGACTCTGGGGCCAACGTCCTGACTTTC. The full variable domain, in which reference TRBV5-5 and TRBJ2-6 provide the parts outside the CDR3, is DAGVTQSPTHLIKTRGQQVTLRCSPISGHKSVSWYQQVLGQGPQFIFQYYEKEERGRGNFPDRFSARQFPNYSSELNVNALLLGDSALYLCASSRGDSGANVLTFGAGSRLTVL.

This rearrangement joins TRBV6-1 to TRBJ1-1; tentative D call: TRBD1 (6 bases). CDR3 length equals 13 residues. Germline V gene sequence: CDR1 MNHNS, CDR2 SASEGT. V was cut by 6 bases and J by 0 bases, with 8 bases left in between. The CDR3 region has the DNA TGTGCCAGCAGGGACAGCTTGAACACTGAAGCTTTCTTT. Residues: CASRDSLNTEAFF.

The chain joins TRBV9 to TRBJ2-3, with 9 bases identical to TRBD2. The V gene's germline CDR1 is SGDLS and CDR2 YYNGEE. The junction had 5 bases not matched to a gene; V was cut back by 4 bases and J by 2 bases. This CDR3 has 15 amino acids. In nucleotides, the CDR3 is TGTGCCAGCAGCCCTACTAGCGGGTTCACAGATACGCAGTATTTT. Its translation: CASSPTSGFTDTQYF.

This CDR3 reads CASSAGTANYGYTF. CDR3 DNA sequence: TGTGCCAGCTCAGCCGGGACAGCTAACTATGGCTACACCTTC. The chain combines TRBV18 with TRBJ1-2; the match to TRBD1 covers 7 bases. The CDR3 loop spans 14 amino acids. The germline V gene encodes CDR1 KGHSH and CDR2 LQKENI. Trimming took 5 bases from V and 0 from J; bases not matched to a gene: 3.

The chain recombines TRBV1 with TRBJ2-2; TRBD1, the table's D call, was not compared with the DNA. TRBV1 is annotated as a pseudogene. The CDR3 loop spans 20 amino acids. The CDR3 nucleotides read TGCACCAGCAGCCATACCCCTCAAGACAGGGGCGATGGTCAGACCGGGGAGCTGTTTTTT. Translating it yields CTSSHTPQDRGDGQTGELFF.

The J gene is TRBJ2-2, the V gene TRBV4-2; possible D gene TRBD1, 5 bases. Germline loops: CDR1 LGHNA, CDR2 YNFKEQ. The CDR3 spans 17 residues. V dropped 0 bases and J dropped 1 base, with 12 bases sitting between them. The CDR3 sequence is CASSQEGRLLNTGELFF. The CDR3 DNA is TGTGCCAGCAGCCAAGAGGGGCGGCTGTTGAACACCGGGGAGCTGTTTTTT.

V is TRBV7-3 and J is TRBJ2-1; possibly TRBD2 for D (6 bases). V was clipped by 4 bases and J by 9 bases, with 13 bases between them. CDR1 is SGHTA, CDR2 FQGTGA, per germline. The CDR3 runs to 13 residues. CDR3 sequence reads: CASSSALGGEQFF. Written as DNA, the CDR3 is TGTGCCAGCAGCTCCGCCCTCGGGGGTGAGCAGTTCTTC.

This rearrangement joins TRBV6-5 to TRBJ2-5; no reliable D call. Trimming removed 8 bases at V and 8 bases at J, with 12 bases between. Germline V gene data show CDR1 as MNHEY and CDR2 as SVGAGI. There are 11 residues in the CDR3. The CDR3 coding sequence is TGTGCCAGCCAGGATGTCTCCACCCAGTACTTC. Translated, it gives CASQDVSTQYF.

The CDR3: CASSQDVFGGGSTDTQYF. The CDR3 coding sequence is TGCGCCAGCAGCCAAGATGTTTTTGGGGGGGGTAGCACAGATACGCAGTATTTT. This chain links TRBV4-3 with TRBJ2-3; 7 bases line up with TRBD2. The CDR3 runs to 18 residues. V lost 0 bases to trimming and J lost 0 bases; unmatched junction nucleotides: 9. The germline V gene encodes CDR1 LGHNA and CDR2 YSLEER.

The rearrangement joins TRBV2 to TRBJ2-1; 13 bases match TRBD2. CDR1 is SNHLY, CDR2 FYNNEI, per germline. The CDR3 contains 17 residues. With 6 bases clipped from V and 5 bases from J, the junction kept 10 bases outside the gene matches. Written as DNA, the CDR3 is TGTGCCAGCAGGAGACGTACGGGACTAGCGGGACACAATGAGCAGTTCTTC. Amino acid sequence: CASRRRTGLAGHNEQFF.

DNA for the CDR3: TGCGCCAGCAGCCCACGCACTAGCGGGGGCGAAGATACGCAGTATTTT. This codes for CASSPRTSGGEDTQYF. This rearrangement joins TRBV5-1 to TRBJ2-3, with 11 positions matching TRBD2. Losses at the gene ends were 4 bases for V and 5 bases for J; bases not matched to a gene: 9. The CDR3 has 16 amino acids. CDR1 SGHRS and CDR2 YFSETQ come from the germline V gene.

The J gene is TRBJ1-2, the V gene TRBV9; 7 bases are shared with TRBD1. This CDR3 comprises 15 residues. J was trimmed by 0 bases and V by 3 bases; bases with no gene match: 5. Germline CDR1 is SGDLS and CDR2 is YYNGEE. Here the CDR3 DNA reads TGTGCCAGCAGCGACCGGGACAGAGCTAACTATGGCTACACCTTC. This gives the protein CASSDRDRANYGYTF.

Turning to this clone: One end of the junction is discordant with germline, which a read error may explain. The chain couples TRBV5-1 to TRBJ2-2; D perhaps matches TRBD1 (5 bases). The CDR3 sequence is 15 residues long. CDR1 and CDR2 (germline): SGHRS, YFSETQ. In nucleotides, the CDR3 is TGCGCCAGCAGCGCACTGGACACTAACACCAGGGAGCTGTTTTTT. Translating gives CASSALDTNTRELFF. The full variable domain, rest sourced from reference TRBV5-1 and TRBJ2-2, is KAGVTQTPRYLIKTRGQQVTLSCSPISGHRSVSWYQQTPGQGLQFLFEYFSETQRNKGNFPGRFSGRQFSNSRSEMNVSTLELGDSALYLCASSALDTNTRELFFGEGSRLTVL.

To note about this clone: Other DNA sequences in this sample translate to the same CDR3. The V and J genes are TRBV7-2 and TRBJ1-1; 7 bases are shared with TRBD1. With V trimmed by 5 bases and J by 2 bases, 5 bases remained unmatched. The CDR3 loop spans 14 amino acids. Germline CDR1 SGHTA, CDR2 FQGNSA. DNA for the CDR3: TGTGCCAGCAGCCCTGGGACAGCTAACACTGAAGCTTTCTTT. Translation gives CASSPGTANTEAFF.

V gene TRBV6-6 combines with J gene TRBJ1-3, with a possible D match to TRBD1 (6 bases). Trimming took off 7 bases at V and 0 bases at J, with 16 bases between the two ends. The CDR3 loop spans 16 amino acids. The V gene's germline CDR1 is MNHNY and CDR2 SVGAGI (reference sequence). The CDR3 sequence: CASINEQGFSGNTIYF. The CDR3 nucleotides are TGTGCCAGCATAAATGAACAGGGATTCTCTGGAAACACCATATATTTT.

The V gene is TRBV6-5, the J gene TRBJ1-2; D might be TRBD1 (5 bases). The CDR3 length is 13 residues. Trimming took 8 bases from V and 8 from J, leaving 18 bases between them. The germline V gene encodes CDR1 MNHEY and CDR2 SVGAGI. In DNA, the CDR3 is TGTGCCAGCGGCACGGGGGGTCTATCAGGCTACACCTTC. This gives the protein CASGTGGLSGYTF.

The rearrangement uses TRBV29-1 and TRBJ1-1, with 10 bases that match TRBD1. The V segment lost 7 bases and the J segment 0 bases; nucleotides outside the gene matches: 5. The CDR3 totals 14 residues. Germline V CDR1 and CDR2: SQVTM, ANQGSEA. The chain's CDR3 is CSGRTGGMNTEAFF. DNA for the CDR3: TGCAGCGGCCGGACAGGGGGAATGAACACTGAAGCTTTCTTT.

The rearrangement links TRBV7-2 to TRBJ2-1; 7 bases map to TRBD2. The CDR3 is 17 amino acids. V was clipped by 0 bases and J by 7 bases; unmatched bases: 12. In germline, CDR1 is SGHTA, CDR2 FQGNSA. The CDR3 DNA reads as TGTGCCAGCAGCTTAGCTCCGGGGGGAAGACGTAGTAATGAGCAGTTCTTC. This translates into CASSLAPGGRRSNEQFF.

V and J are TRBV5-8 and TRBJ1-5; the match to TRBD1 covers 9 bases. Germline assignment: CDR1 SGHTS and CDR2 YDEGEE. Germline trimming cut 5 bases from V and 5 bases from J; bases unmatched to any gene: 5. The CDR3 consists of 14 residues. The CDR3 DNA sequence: TGTGCCAGCAGTCCGGGACAGGGTGATCAGCCCCAGCATTTT. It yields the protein CASSPGQGDQPQHF.

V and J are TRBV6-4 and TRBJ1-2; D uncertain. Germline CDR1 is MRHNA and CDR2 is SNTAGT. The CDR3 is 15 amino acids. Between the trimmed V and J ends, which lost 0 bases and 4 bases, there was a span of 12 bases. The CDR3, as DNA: TGTGCCAGCAGTGACTCATTAGTTTTTAGCTATGGCTACACCTTC. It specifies CASSDSLVFSYGYTF.

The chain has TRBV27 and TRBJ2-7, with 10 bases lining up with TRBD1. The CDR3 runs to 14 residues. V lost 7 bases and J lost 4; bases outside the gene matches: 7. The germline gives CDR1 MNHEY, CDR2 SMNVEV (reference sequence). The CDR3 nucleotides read TGTGCCAGCACCCTCAGGACAGGGGGATACGAGCAGTACTTC. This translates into CASTLRTGGYEQYF.

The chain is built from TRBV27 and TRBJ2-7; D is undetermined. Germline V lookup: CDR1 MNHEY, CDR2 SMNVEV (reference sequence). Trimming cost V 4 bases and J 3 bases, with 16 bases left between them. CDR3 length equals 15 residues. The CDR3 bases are TGTGCCAGCAGTTCCCCCCTCTCCGGTATCTACGAGCAGTACTTC. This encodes CASSSPLSGIYEQYF.

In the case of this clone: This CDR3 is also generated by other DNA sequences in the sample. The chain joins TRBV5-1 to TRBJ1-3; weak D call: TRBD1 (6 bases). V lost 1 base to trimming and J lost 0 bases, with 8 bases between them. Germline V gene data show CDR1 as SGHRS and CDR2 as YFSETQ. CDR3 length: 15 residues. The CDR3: CASSLQGSSGNTIYF. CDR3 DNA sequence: TGCGCCAGCAGCTTGCAGGGGAGCTCTGGAAACACCATATATTTT. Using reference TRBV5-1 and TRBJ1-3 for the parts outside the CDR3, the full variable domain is KAGVTQTPRYLIKTRGQQVTLSCSPISGHRSVSWYQQTPGQGLQFLFEYFSETQRNKGNFPGRFSGRQFSNSRSEMNVSTLELGDSALYLCASSLQGSSGNTIYFGEGSWLTVV.

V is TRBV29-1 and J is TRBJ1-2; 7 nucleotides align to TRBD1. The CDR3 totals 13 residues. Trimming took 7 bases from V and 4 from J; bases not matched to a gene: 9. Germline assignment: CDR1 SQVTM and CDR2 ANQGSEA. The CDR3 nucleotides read TGCAGCGCCGGAGGGACAGAGGGCTATGGCTACACCTTC. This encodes CSAGGTEGYGYTF.

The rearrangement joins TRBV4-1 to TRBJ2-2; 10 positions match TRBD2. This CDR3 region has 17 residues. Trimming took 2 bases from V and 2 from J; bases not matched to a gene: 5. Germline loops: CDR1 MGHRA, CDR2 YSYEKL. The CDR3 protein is CASSQRLLAGNTGELFF. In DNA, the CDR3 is TGCGCCAGCAGCCAAAGGTTACTAGCGGGAAACACCGGGGAGCTGTTTTTT.